This T cell receptor (beta chain) comes out of a study of blood T cell repertoires in COVID-19. Unmatched junction bases numbered 3, after V lost 4 bases and J lost 7 bases. This CDR3 contains 14 residues. Germline-derived CDR1 and CDR2 are SEHNR and FQNEAQ (reference sequence). The table came from immunoSEQ multiplex PCR; TCRdb's copy has only in-frame clones and leaves some out. This table holds 250,000 to 350,000 clones, roughly nine tenths found once. The V call is TRBV7-9, the J call TRBJ2-2, with 10 bases fitting TRBD1. The source material was PBMCs or T cells enriched from blood (not recorded which). The receptor comes from a woman aged 30 to 39 who had recovered from COVID-19. The CDR3 DNA reads as TGTGCCAGCAGCTACGGACAGGGGGTCGGGGAGCTGTTTTTT. Translation: CASSYGQGVGELFF.